Shown below are 23 T cell receptor beta chains from a single sample sequenced in a study of T cell changes during pregnancy in multiple sclerosis. Clones were sequenced by immunoSEQ multiplex PCR, and TCRdb holds only the in-frame ones, with some missing. Found here are about 100,000 clones, 94% of them singletons; the top ten hold over 0.8%. Specimen: peripheral blood, collected before pregnancy. These receptors were taken from a female donor with multiple sclerosis, enrolled in a pregnancy study.

The CDR3 loop is CASSQAEASGRSKQFF. In DNA form, the CDR3 reads TGCGCCAGCAGCCAAGCGGAGGCTAGCGGGAGGTCAAAGCAGTTCTTC. The chain carries TRBV4-3 and TRBJ2-1, with 11 bases matching TRBD2. V lost 1 base and J lost 11; bases outside the gene matches: 10. CDR1 and CDR2 from the germline V gene are LGHNA and YSLEER. The CDR3 has 16 residues.

The genes are TRBV5-1 and TRBJ2-2, with 11 positions matching TRBD2. The CDR3 has 16 amino acids. Germline CDR1 is SGHRS and CDR2 is YFSETQ. V was clipped by 4 bases and J by 2 bases; unmatched bases: 4. The CDR3 reads CASSVTSGTNTGELFF. CDR3 sequence (DNA): TGCGCCAGCAGCGTGACTAGCGGGACAAACACCGGGGAGCTGTTTTTT.

This chain links TRBV12-5 with TRBJ2-5; TRBD2 aligns across 12 bases. The V and J ends lost 1 base and 1 base, in that order; junction bases with no gene match: 4. The CDR3 loop spans 17 amino acids. The germline CDR1 and CDR2 sequences are LGHNT and FRNRAP. CDR3 sequence reads: CASGLGRLAGAQETQYF. The CDR3 coding sequence is TGTGCTAGTGGTTTGGGCCGACTAGCGGGAGCCCAAGAGACCCAGTACTTC.

This chain links TRBV11-1 with TRBJ2-3; D is ambiguous. The CDR3 spans 13 residues. Per germline, CDR1 SGHAT and CDR2 FQDESV (reference sequence). V lost 3 bases and J lost 2, with 6 bases in between. The CDR3 DNA follows: TGTGCCAGCAGCTTCTCTCTCACAGATACGCAGTATTTT. Translated: CASSFSLTDTQYF.

The chain carries TRBV27 and TRBJ2-3, with 8 nucleotides matching TRBD1. Trimming removed 7 bases from V and 0 bases from J; junction bases left unmatched: 9. CDR3 length: 16 amino acids. Germline CDR1 reads MNHEY; CDR2 reads SMNVEV (reference sequence). The CDR3: CASTTLRDRSTDTQYF. The CDR3 bases are TGTGCCAGCACCACCTTGAGGGACAGGAGCACAGATACGCAGTATTTT.

J is TRBJ2-7 and V is TRBV28, with 10 bases that match TRBD2. This CDR3 contains 16 residues. J was trimmed by 3 bases and V by 2 bases; bases with no gene match: 7. The germline V gene encodes CDR1 MDHEN and CDR2 SYDVKM. CDR3 nucleotide sequence: TGTGCCAGCAGTTTAACCGGGACTAGCGTAGACTACGAGCAGTACTTC. Residues: CASSLTGTSVDYEQYF. The full variable domain, its missing parts supplied by reference TRBV28 and TRBJ2-7, is DVKVTQSSRYLVKRTGEKVFLECVQDMDHENMFWYRQDPGLGLRLIYFSYDVKMKEKGDIPEGYSVSREKKERFSLILESASTNQTSMYLCASSLTGTSVDYEQYFGPGTRLTVT.

The chain couples TRBV2 to TRBJ1-1; TRBD1 matches 7 bases. The CDR3 extends over 13 amino acids. CDR1 is SNHLY and CDR2 is FYNNEI in the germline V gene. Trimming took 6 bases from V and 6 from J; bases not matched to a gene: 7. The CDR3: CASSRTDRAEAFF. The CDR3 DNA reads as TGTGCCAGCAGCAGGACCGACAGGGCTGAAGCTTTCTTT.

The CDR3 DNA sequence: TGTGCCAGCAGCTTTCTAGCGGCCTCCAAAGCGGACCTGTACTTC. This sequence encodes CASSFLAASKADLYF. The chain carries TRBV7-7 and TRBJ2-5; TRBD2 agrees at 7 bases. The CDR3 spans 15 residues. Trimming at V came to 3 bases and at J to 13 bases, leaving 17 bases not matched to a gene. The V gene's germline CDR1 is SSHAT and CDR2 FNYEAQ (reference sequence). Together with reference TRBV7-7 and TRBJ2-5, the CDR3 gives the full variable domain: GAGVSQSPRYKVTKRGQDVTLRCDPISSHATLYWYQQALGQGPEFLTYFNYEAQPDKSGLPSDRFSAERPEGSISTLTIQRTEQRDSAMYRCASSFLAASKADLYFGPGTRLLVL.

This clone was recorded only once. The chain is built from TRBV28 and TRBJ2-3; D call uncertain. V lost 6 bases and J lost 3, with 7 bases in between. This CDR3 contains 12 residues. CDR1 MDHEN and CDR2 SYDVKM come from the germline V gene. CDR3 nucleotide sequence: TGTGCCAGCAGCCCCGTTACAGATACGCAGTATTTT. Its protein product is CASSPVTDTQYF. The full variable domain, rest sourced from reference TRBV28 and TRBJ2-3, is DVKVTQSSRYLVKRTGEKVFLECVQDMDHENMFWYRQDPGLGLRLIYFSYDVKMKEKGDIPEGYSVSREKKERFSLILESASTNQTSMYLCASSPVTDTQYFGPGTRLTVL.

This clone was seen just once. This rearrangement joins TRBV15 to TRBJ2-5, with a tentative D call TRBD1 (6 bases). V was cut by 5 bases and J by 1 base, with 14 bases left in between. The CDR3 contains 15 residues. Germline CDR1 reads LNHNV; CDR2 reads YYDKDF (reference sequence). Here the CDR3 reads CATSSSLGGQETQYF. The CDR3 nucleotides are TGTGCCACCAGCTCTTCTCTAGGGGGCCAAGAGACCCAGTACTTC.

This chain connects TRBV29-1 to TRBJ1-2, with D tentatively TRBD1 (5 bases). Trimming removed 1 base at V and 6 bases at J, with 12 bases between. There are 13 residues in the CDR3. Germline loops: CDR1 SQVTM, CDR2 ANQGSEA. Written as DNA, the CDR3 is TGCAGCGTTGAAGGCAGGGAATCAGATGGCTACACCTTC. Encoded protein: CSVEGRESDGYTF.

The CDR3: CASSLSGRAYNEQFF. The CDR3 nucleotides read TGTGCCAGCAGCCTTAGCGGGAGGGCCTACAATGAGCAGTTCTTC. V usage is TRBV9 and J usage is TRBJ2-1; TRBD2 matches 11 bases. The germline gives CDR1 SGDLS, CDR2 YYNGEE. CDR3 length: 15 amino acids. Trimming removed 4 bases from V and 2 bases from J; junction bases left unmatched: 2.

CDR3 residues: CASSRGASGTGARGYTF. DNA of the CDR3: TGCGCCAGCAGCAGGGGAGCCTCCGGGACAGGGGCGCGAGGCTACACCTTC. The chain has TRBV5-1 and TRBJ1-2; 10 bases fit TRBD1. With V trimmed by 4 bases and J by 8 bases, 17 bases remained unmatched. The germline CDR1 and CDR2 sequences are SGHRS and YFSETQ. The CDR3 consists of 17 residues. The full variable domain, with the rest looked up from reference TRBV5-1 and TRBJ1-2, is KAGVTQTPRYLIKTRGQQVTLSCSPISGHRSVSWYQQTPGQGLQFLFEYFSETQRNKGNFPGRFSGRQFSNSRSEMNVSTLELGDSALYLCASSRGASGTGARGYTFGSGTRLTVV.

The chain links TRBV5-3 to TRBJ2-2, with D possibly matching TRBD1 (6 bases). TRBV5-3 is marked as an open reading frame, function uncertain. The CDR3 contains 17 residues. V shed 2 bases and J shed 0 bases, with 14 bases lying between them. DNA of the CDR3: TGTGCCAGAAGCTTCTCTGCCGGGACATCGAACACCGGGGAGCTGTTTTTT. As protein: CARSFSAGTSNTGELFF.

The J gene is TRBJ2-1, the V gene TRBV28, with 10 positions matching TRBD1. The junction had 2 bases not matched to a gene; V was cut back by 6 bases and J by 0 bases. The CDR3 loop spans 15 amino acids. Germline V gene sequence: CDR1 MDHEN, CDR2 SYDVKM. DNA for the CDR3: TGTGCCAGCAGGCGGACAGGGGGCTCCTACAATGAGCAGTTCTTC. It translates to CASRRTGGSYNEQFF.

V usage is TRBV7-9 and J usage is TRBJ2-3; D gene ambiguous. The CDR3 runs to 14 residues. Trimming removed 1 base from V and 6 bases from J, with 11 bases in between. Germline V gene lookup returns CDR1 SEHNR and CDR2 FQNEAQ (reference sequence). The DNA for the CDR3 is TGTGCCAGCAGCTTAGGATTGACGGAGGATACGCAGTATTTT. Translation: CASSLGLTEDTQYF.

This chain links TRBV4-1 with TRBJ2-7, with TRBD1 as a possible D gene (6 bases). V lost 4 bases and J 3 bases, leaving 16 bases between the germline ends. CDR1 and CDR2 (germline): MGHRA, YSYEKL. CDR3 length equals 15 residues. The CDR3 protein is CASSPPDSSRYEQYF. Here the CDR3 DNA reads TGCGCCAGCAGCCCACCGGACAGTTCCCGCTACGAGCAGTACTTC.

This sequence joins TRBV6-1 and TRBJ2-5; D unclear. The CDR3 covers 13 residues. In germline, CDR1 is MNHNS, CDR2 SASEGT. V was cut by 5 bases and J by 5 bases, with 12 bases left in between. CDR3 residues: CASSIQRSETQYF. DNA of the CDR3: TGTGCCAGCAGTATACAAAGGAGCGAGACCCAGTACTTC.

The J gene is TRBJ1-5, the V gene TRBV29-1; D unresolved. In germline, CDR1 is SQVTM, CDR2 ANQGSEA. The CDR3 extends over 14 amino acids. With 2 bases removed from V and 0 bases from J, the gap between germline ends came to 8 bases. As DNA, the CDR3 is TGCAGCGTTGAAACGGGAAATAGCAATCAGCCCCAGCATTTT. This codes for CSVETGNSNQPQHF.

J is TRBJ1-1 and V is TRBV6-5; 7 bases are shared with TRBD1. This CDR3 is built from 14 residues. The V gene's germline CDR1 is MNHEY and CDR2 SVGAGI. J was trimmed by 1 base and V by 6 bases; bases with no gene match: 5. CDR3 in DNA: TGTGCCAGCAGCACTAGGGGGCCGAACACTGAAGCTTTCTTT. Translation gives CASSTRGPNTEAFF.

The chain uses TRBV7-9 and TRBJ1-2; no clear D. The germline V gene has CDR1 SEHNR and CDR2 FQNEAQ (reference sequence). The V end was cut by 1 base, the J end by 1 base, with 4 bases between. This CDR3 contains 13 residues. CDR3 DNA: TGTGCCAGCAGCTTAGGGCTTAACTATGGCTACACCTTC. Its protein product is CASSLGLNYGYTF.

This clone was counted between two and nine times. J is TRBJ1-1 and V is TRBV5-1; a weak D match, TRBD1 (5 bases). The CDR3 length is 15 residues. Germline loops: CDR1 SGHRS, CDR2 YFSETQ. Trimming took 0 bases from V and 4 from J, leaving 13 bases between them. CDR3 sequence: CASSLEAMGGTEAFF. The CDR3 nucleotides read TGCGCCAGCAGCTTGGAGGCTATGGGGGGCACTGAAGCTTTCTTT.

The V and J genes are TRBV7-9 and TRBJ2-1, with D possibly TRBD1 on 5 matching bases. V dropped 4 bases and J dropped 6 bases, with 16 bases sitting between them. This CDR3 has 15 residues. Looked up from germline, CDR1 is SEHNR and CDR2 is FQNEAQ (reference sequence). The CDR3 is CASSSGISNLNEQFF. In DNA form, the CDR3 reads TGTGCCAGCAGCTCAGGGATTTCCAATCTCAATGAGCAGTTCTTC.